This note documents a single T cell receptor beta chain sequence. This entry comes from a study of blood T cell repertoires in COVID-19. Study background: Sources were T cells, B-cell-depleted T cells, or PBMCs; the material itself was cDNA or gDNA.

TCRdb keeps only in-frame clones here, not all; method: immunoSEQ multiplex PCR. The sample consists of around 150,000 clones, 80% of them appearing once. CDR1 and CDR2 (germline): SGDLS, YYNGEE. CDR3 length equals 14 residues. The V end lost 7 bases, the J end lost 3 bases, and 16 bases lay between the germline ends. Adults between roughly 18 and 95 years of age took part from 20 to 25 US areas. Assignment of participants to cohorts was predicated upon participant-reported clinical history. Before being deemed recovered, Cohort 3 donors had two negative PCRs, clearance, or symptom resolution. This sequence joins TRBV9 and TRBJ1-1; D may be TRBD1 (5 bases). Sequencing was performed on PBMCs or T cells enriched from blood (not recorded which). The source is a woman aged 60 to 75 who had recovered from COVID-19. For the CDR3, the DNA is TGTGCCAGCTGCCGGGGGGGTCTCTACACTGAAGCTTTCTTT. This gives the protein CASCRGGLYTEAFF.